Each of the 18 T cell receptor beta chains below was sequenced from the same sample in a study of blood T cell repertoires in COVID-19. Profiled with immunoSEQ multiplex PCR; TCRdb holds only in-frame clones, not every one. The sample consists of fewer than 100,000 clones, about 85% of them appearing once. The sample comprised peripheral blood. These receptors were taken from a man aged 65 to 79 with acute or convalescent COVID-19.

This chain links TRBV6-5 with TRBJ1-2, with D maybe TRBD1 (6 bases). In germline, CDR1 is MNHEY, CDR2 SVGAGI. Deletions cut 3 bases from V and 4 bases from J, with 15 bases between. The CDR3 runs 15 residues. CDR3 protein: CASSYGQQVIYGYTF. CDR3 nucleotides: TGTGCCAGCAGTTATGGACAGCAGGTTATCTATGGCTACACCTTC.

DNA for the CDR3: TGTGCCACCAGTGATTTACTGGGGCATGGACAGCCCCAGCATTTT. Translating it yields CATSDLLGHGQPQHF. The chain links TRBV24-1 to TRBJ1-5, with D possibly being TRBD1 (5 bases). Trimming stripped 1 base from V and 7 bases from J, with 13 bases between. Germline V CDR1 and CDR2: KGHDR, SFDVKD. CDR3 length equals 15 residues.

CDR3 nucleotide sequence: TGTGCCAGCTCACCACCATACGGACAGGGCAGTCTTACGAACACCGGGGAGCTGTTTTTT. Translation: CASSPPYGQGSLTNTGELFF. The gene calls are TRBV18 and TRBJ2-2, with TRBD1 identical over 8 bases. CDR3 length equals 20 residues. The junction had 12 bases not matched to a gene; V was cut back by 0 bases and J by 0 bases. Germline values: CDR1 KGHSH, CDR2 LQKENI. Full variable domain (outside the CDR3, taken from reference TRBV18 and TRBJ2-2): NAGVMQNPRHLVRRRGQEARLRCSPMKGHSHVYWYRQLPEEGLKFMVYLQKENIIDESGMPKERFSAEFPKEGPSILRIQQVVRGDSAAYFCASSPPYGQGSLTNTGELFFGEGSRLTVL.

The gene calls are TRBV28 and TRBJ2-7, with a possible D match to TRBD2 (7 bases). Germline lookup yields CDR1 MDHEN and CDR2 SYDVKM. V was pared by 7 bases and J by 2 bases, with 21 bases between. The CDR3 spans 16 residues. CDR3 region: CASNNDRWGGTYEQYV. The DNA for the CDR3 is TGTGCCAGCAATAATGACAGGTGGGGGGGGACCTACGAGCAGTACGTC.

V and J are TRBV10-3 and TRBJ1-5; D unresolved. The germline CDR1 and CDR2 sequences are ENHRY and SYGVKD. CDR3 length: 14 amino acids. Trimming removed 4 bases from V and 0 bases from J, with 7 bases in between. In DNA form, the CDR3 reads TGTGCCATCAGTGTACAGCCTAGCAATCAGCCCCAGCATTTT. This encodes CAISVQPSNQPQHF.

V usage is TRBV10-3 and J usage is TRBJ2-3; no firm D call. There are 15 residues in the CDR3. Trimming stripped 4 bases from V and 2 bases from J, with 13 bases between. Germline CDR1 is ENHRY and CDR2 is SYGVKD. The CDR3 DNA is TGTGCCATCAGTGGGCTCGGCGGATCCACAGATACGCAGTATTTT. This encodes CAISGLGGSTDTQYF.

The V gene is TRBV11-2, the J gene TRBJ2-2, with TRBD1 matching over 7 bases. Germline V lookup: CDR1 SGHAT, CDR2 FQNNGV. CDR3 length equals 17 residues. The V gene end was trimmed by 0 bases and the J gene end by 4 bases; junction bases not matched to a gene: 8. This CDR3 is CASSLDSPGQPTGELFF. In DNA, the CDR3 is TGTGCCAGCAGCTTAGATTCTCCGGGACAGCCCACCGGGGAGCTGTTTTTT.

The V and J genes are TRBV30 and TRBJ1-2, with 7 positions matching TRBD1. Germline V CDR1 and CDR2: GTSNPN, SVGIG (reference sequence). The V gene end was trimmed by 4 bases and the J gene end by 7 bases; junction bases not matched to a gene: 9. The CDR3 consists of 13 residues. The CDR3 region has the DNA TGTGCCTGGACCCCAGGGGGGCAGGGTGGCTACACCTTC. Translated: CAWTPGGQGGYTF.

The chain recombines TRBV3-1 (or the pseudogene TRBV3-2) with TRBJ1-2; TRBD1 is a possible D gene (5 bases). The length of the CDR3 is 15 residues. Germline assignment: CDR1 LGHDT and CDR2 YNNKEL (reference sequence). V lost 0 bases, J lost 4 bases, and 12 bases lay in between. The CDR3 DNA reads TGTGCCAGCAGCCAAGACGCAACGACAGCCTATGGCTACACCTTC. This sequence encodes CASSQDATTAYGYTF.

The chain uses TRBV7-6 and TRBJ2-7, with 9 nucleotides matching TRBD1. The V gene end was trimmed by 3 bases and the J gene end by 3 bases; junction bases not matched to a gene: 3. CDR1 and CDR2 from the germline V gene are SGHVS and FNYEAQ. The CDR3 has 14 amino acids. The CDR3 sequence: CASSFGTGLYEQYF. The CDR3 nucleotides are TGTGCCAGCAGCTTCGGGACAGGGCTCTACGAGCAGTACTTC. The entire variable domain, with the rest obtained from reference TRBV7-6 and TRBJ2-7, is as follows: GAGVSQSPRYKVTKRGQDVALRCDPISGHVSLYWYRQALGQGPEFLTYFNYEAQQDKSGLPNDRFSAERPEGSISTLTIQRTEQRDSAMYRCASSFGTGLYEQYFGPGTRLTVT.

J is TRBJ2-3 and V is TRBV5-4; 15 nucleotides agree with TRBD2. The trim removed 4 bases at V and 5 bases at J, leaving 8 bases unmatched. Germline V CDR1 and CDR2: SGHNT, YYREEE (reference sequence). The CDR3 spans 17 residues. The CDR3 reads CASSHGLAGGQGDTQYF. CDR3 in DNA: TGTGCCAGCAGCCACGGACTAGCGGGGGGGCAGGGAGATACGCAGTATTTT.

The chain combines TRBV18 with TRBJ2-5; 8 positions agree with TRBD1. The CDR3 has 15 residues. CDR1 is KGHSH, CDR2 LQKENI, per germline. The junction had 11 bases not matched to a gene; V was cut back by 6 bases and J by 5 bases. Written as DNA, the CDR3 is TGTGCCAGCTCCCGGACAGGGTCTCGGGATGAGACCCAGTACTTC. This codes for CASSRTGSRDETQYF.

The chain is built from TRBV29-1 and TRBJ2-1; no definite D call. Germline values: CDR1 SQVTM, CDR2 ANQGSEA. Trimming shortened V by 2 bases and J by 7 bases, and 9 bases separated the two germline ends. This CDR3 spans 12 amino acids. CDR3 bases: TGCAGCGTTGAACCAGGCTCTAATGAGCAGTTCTTC. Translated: CSVEPGSNEQFF.

CDR3: CASSVGASGGAGETQYF. The CDR3 nucleotides read TGTGCCAGCAGCGTAGGAGCCAGCGGGGGGGCCGGGGAGACCCAGTACTTC. V gene TRBV9 combines with J gene TRBJ2-5; 10 nucleotides align to TRBD2. Looked up from germline, CDR1 is SGDLS and CDR2 is YYNGEE. The length of the CDR3 is 17 residues. The V segment lost 0 bases and the J segment 5 bases; nucleotides outside the gene matches: 10. The full variable domain, in which reference TRBV9 and TRBJ2-5 provide the parts outside the CDR3, is DSGVTQTPKHLITATGQRVTLRCSPRSGDLSVYWYQQSLDQGLQFLIQYYNGEERAKGNILERFSAQQFPDLHSELNLSSLELGDSALYFCASSVGASGGAGETQYFGPGTRLLVL.

CDR3: CSVGRGSVEGYTF. The CDR3 region has the DNA TGCAGCGTTGGCCGAGGGAGTGTGGAAGGCTACACCTTC. The rearrangement uses TRBV29-1 and TRBJ1-2; no firm D call. Trimming removed 4 bases from V and 8 bases from J, with 17 bases in between. The CDR3 sequence is 13 residues long. Germline CDR1 SQVTM, CDR2 ANQGSEA.

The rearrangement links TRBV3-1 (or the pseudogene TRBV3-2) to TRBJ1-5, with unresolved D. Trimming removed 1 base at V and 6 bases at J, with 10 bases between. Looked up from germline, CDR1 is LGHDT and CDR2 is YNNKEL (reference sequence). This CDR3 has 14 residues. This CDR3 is CASSQVGGLQPQHF. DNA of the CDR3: TGTGCCAGCAGCCAAGTAGGAGGGCTTCAGCCCCAGCATTTT.

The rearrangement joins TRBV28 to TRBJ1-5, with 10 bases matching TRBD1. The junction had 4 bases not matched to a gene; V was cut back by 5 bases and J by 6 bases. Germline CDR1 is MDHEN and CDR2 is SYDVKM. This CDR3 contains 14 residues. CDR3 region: CASSLGTGVQPQHF. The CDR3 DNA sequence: TGTGCCAGCAGTCTCGGGACAGGGGTTCAGCCCCAGCATTTT.

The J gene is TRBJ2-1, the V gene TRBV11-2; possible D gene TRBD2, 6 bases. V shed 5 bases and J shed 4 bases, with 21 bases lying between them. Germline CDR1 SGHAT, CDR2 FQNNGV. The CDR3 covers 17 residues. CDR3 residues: CASSLRSGTSSYNEQFF. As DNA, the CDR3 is TGTGCCAGCAGCCTTAGATCCGGGACTTCCTCTTACAATGAGCAGTTCTTC.